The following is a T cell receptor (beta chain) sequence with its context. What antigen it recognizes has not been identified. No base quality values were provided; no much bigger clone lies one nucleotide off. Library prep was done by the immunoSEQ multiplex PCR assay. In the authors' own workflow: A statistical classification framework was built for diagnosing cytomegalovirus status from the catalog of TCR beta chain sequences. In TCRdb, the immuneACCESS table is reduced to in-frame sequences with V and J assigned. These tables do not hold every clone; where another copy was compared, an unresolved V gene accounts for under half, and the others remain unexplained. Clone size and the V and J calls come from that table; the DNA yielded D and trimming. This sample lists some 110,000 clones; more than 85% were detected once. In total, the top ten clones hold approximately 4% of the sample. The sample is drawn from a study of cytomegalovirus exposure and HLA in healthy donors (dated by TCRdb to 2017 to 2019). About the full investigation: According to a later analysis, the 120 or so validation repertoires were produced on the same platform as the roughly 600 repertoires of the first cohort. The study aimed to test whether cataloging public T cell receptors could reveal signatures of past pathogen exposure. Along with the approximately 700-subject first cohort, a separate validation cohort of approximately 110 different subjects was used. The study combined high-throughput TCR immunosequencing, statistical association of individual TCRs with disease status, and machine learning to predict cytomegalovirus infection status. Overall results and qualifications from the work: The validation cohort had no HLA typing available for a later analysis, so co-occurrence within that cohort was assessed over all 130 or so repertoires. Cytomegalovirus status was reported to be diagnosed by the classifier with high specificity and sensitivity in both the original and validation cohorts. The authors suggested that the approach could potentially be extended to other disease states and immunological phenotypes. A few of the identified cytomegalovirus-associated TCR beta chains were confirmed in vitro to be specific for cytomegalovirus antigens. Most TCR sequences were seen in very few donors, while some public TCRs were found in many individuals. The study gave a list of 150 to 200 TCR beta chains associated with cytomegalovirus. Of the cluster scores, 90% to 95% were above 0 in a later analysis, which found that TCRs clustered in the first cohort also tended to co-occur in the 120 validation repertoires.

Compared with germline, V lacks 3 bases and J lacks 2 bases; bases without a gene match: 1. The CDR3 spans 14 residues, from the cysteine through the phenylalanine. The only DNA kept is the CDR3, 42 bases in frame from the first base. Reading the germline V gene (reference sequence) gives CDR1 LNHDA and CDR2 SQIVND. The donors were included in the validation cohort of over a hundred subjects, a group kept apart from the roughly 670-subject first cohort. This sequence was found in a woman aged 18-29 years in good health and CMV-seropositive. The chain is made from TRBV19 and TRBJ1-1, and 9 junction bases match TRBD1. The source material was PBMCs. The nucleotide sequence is TGTGCCAGTAGTATGGGACAGGGAAACACTGAAGCTTTCTTT. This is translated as CASSMGQGNTEAFF.